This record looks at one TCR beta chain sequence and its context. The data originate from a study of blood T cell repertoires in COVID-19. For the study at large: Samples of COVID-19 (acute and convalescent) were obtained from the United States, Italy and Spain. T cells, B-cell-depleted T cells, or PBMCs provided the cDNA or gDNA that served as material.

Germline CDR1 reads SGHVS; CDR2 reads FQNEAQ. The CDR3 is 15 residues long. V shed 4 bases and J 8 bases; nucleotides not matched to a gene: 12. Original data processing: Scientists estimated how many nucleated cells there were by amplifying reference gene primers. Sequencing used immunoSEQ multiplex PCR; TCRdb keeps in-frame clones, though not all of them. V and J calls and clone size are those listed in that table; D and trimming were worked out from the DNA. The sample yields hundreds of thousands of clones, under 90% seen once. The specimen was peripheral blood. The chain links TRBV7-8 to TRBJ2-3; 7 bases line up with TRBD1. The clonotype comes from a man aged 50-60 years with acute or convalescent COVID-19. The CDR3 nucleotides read TGTGCCAGCAGCTCTCCCGGGACAGCTTTTGGTACGCAGTATTTT. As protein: CASSSPGTAFGTQYF.